Following are 31 T cell receptor beta chains from one sample sequenced in a study of blood T cell repertoires in COVID-19. This table comes from immunoSEQ multiplex PCR, and its TCRdb copy is limited to in-frame clones, with some not included. The data hold 300,000 to 400,000 clones, with around 87% observed a single time. Material: PBMCs or T cells enriched from blood (not recorded which). These receptors were taken from a man aged 18-30 years who had recovered from COVID-19.

The CDR3 DNA follows: TGTGCCAGCAGCAAAGCCCAGGGCGACAGGGAGACGGGGGAGCTGTTTTTT. It translates to CASSKAQGDRETGELFF. The rearrangement uses TRBV21-1 and TRBJ2-2; TRBD1, as called in the table, went unchecked against the DNA. TRBV21-1 is designated a pseudogene. The CDR3 consists of 17 residues.

The J gene is TRBJ2-3, the V gene TRBV11-3; 13 bases fit TRBD2. Germline lookup yields CDR1 SGHNT and CDR2 YENEEA. Trimming took 1 base from V and 3 from J; bases not matched to a gene: 1. The length of the CDR3 is 16 residues. Here the CDR3 reads CASSLGTSGGTDTQYF. For the CDR3, the DNA is TGTGCCAGCAGCTTAGGGACTAGCGGGGGAACAGATACGCAGTATTTT.

The chain uses TRBV19 and TRBJ2-6; D is perhaps TRBD2 (5 bases). CDR3 length: 20 residues. The V gene lost 7 bases and the J gene lost 0 bases, with 25 bases spanning the gap. Germline V gene lookup returns CDR1 LNHDA and CDR2 SQIVND (reference sequence). The CDR3 bases are TGTGCCAGTACCATTACCTACACCTCACAGAGGGCCTCTGGGGCCAACGTCCTGACTTTC. Its translation is CASTITYTSQRASGANVLTF.

The rearrangement links TRBV30 to TRBJ1-2; the D gene is possibly TRBD1 (6 bases). Germline CDR1 reads GTSNPN; CDR2 reads SVGIG (reference sequence). The length of the CDR3 is 13 residues. Trimming shortened V by 4 bases and J by 5 bases, and 14 bases separated the two germline ends. Here the CDR3 DNA reads TGTGCCTGGAAATCAGGGGCCAGGTATGGCTACACCTTC. Translating it yields CAWKSGARYGYTF. The variable domain in full, completed from reference TRBV30 and TRBJ1-2, reads SQTIHQWPATLVQPVGSPLSLECTVEGTSNPNLYWYRQAAGRGLQLLFYSVGIGQISSEVPQNLSASRPQDRQFILSSKKLLLSDSGFYLCAWKSGARYGYTFGSGTRLTVV.

The chain combines TRBV6-1 with TRBJ1-3; D unclear. The CDR3 spans 14 residues. V lost 2 bases, J lost 4 bases, and 9 bases lay in between. Germline CDR1 reads MNHNS; CDR2 reads SASEGT. The CDR3 region has the DNA TGTGCCAGCAGTGAACAGGATTTGGGAAACACCATATATTTT. Protein sequence: CASSEQDLGNTIYF.

The rearrangement uses TRBV28 and TRBJ1-2, with D perhaps TRBD1 (5 bases). The V end was cut by 6 bases, the J end by 2 bases, with 13 bases between. The CDR3 has 14 amino acids. Germline CDR1 is MDHEN and CDR2 is SYDVKM. The CDR3 DNA reads TGTGCCAGCAGCATCCTGACAGACAACTATGGCTACACCTTC. This gives the protein CASSILTDNYGYTF.

In its sample, this clone was seen a few times. The chain has TRBV27 and TRBJ2-3; no definite D call. Germline V gene lookup returns CDR1 MNHEY and CDR2 SMNVEV (reference sequence). The V end lost 5 bases, the J end lost 1 base, and 19 bases lay between the germline ends. The CDR3 extends over 17 amino acids. CDR3 nucleotide sequence: TGTGCCAGCAGTATCCTCCTAAGCCCCCAGGGCACAGATACGCAGTATTTT. As protein: CASSILLSPQGTDTQYF.

The chain employs TRBV5-6 and TRBJ1-2; no clear D gene. CDR3 length: 15 residues. V shed 3 bases and J shed 2 bases, with 14 bases lying between them. Looked up from germline, CDR1 is SGHDT and CDR2 is YYEEEE. As DNA, the CDR3 is TGTGCCAGCAGCTCTACCCGTCAATTCAACTATGGCTACACCTTC. It encodes CASSSTRQFNYGYTF. Full variable domain (outside the CDR3, taken from reference TRBV5-6 and TRBJ1-2): DAGVTQSPTHLIKTRGQQVTLRCSPKSGHDTVSWYQQALGQGPQFIFQYYEEEERQRGNFPDRFSGHQFPNYSSELNVNALLLGDSALYLCASSSTRQFNYGYTFGSGTRLTVV.

The V gene is TRBV6-5, the J gene TRBJ2-1; 13 nucleotides agree with TRBD2. The CDR3 length is 16 residues. The V segment lost 0 bases and the J segment 6 bases; nucleotides outside the gene matches: 2. CDR1 and CDR2 (germline): MNHEY, SVGAGI. The CDR3 bases are TGTGCCAGCAGTTACTCGGGACTAGCGGGGCTCAATGAGCAGTTCTTC. As protein: CASSYSGLAGLNEQFF.

The chain recombines TRBV27 with TRBJ2-6, with D possibly TRBD1 on 6 matching bases. The CDR3 runs to 15 residues. V was trimmed by 4 bases and J by 1 base, leaving 8 bases between them. Germline V lookup: CDR1 MNHEY, CDR2 SMNVEV (reference sequence). The CDR3 coding sequence is TGTGCCAGCAGTTCACAGGGTTCTGGGGCCAACGTCCTGACTTTC. Protein product: CASSSQGSGANVLTF. Supplemented by reference TRBV27 and TRBJ2-6, the full variable domain reads EAQVTQNPRYLITVTGKKLTVTCSQNMNHEYMSWYRQDPGLGLRQIYYSMNVEVTDKGDVPEGYKVSRKEKRNFPLILESPSPNQTSLYFCASSSQGSGANVLTFGAGSRLTVL.

The rearrangement uses TRBV2 and TRBJ2-2; TRBD1 aligns across 9 bases. Trimming cost V 6 bases and J 1 base; bases outside gene matches: 9. The CDR3 has 17 amino acids. Germline lookup yields CDR1 SNHLY and CDR2 FYNNEI. The CDR3 here is CASSAGTGIRNTGELFF. The CDR3 DNA sequence: TGTGCCAGCAGCGCCGGGACAGGGATCAGGAACACCGGGGAGCTGTTTTTT.

The chain has TRBV6-1 and TRBJ1-2; 9 nucleotides agree with TRBD1. The germline gives CDR1 MNHNS, CDR2 SASEGT. The trim removed 6 bases at V and 9 bases at J, leaving 11 bases unmatched. The CDR3 length is 14 residues. The CDR3 reads CASRTPGQGGRYTF. Written as DNA, the CDR3 is TGTGCCAGCAGAACGCCGGGACAGGGCGGCCGCTACACCTTC.

The chain has TRBV29-1 and TRBJ2-1; 8 bases map to TRBD2. Germline lookup yields CDR1 SQVTM and CDR2 ANQGSEA. The ends lost 0 bases at V and 4 bases at J; junction bases unmatched: 8. CDR3 size: 16 residues. Written as DNA, the CDR3 is TGCAGCGTTGAAGACGACCTAGCGGGTTTATACAATGAGCAGTTCTTC. Translated, it gives CSVEDDLAGLYNEQFF.

CDR3 sequence (DNA): TGTGCCAGCAGTTTGGCCGGGACAGGGGGCTCTTGGGGTCCGTATTTT. This sequence encodes CASSLAGTGGSWGPYF. V and J are TRBV28 and TRBJ2-3; 12 bases fit TRBD1. Germline trimming cut 3 bases from V and 14 bases from J; bases unmatched to any gene: 15. Germline CDR1 and CDR2: MDHEN and SYDVKM. This CDR3 region has 16 residues.

The chain recombines TRBV5-5 with TRBJ2-4; 10 bases map to TRBD1. Per germline, CDR1 SGHKS and CDR2 YYEKEE (reference sequence). This CDR3 region has 15 residues. J was trimmed by 6 bases and V by 4 bases; bases with no gene match: 7. The CDR3, as DNA: TGTGCCAGCAGCCTGTTGGGGACAGGGGTAAACATTCAGTACTTC. Residues: CASSLLGTGVNIQYF. Full variable domain (outside the CDR3, taken from reference TRBV5-5 and TRBJ2-4): DAGVTQSPTHLIKTRGQQVTLRCSPISGHKSVSWYQQVLGQGPQFIFQYYEKEERGRGNFPDRFSARQFPNYSSELNVNALLLGDSALYLCASSLLGTGVNIQYFGAGTRLSVL.

This clone has at least ten counts. The chain combines TRBV7-2 with TRBJ2-2; D perhaps matches TRBD1 (5 bases). The CDR3 covers 14 residues. Trimming left V 0 bases short and J 5 bases short, with 7 bases between. Germline CDR1 is SGHTA and CDR2 is FQGNSA. The CDR3 nucleotides read TGTGCCAGCAGCTTAGCGGGGCGGACCGGGGAGCTGTTTTTT. This encodes CASSLAGRTGELFF.

The chain links TRBV9 to TRBJ1-5; D perhaps matches TRBD1 (6 bases). Looked up from germline, CDR1 is SGDLS and CDR2 is YYNGEE. Trimming took off 3 bases at V and 4 bases at J, with 11 bases between the two ends. CDR3 size: 14 residues. The CDR3 nucleotides read TGTGCCAGCAGCGAGACAGGTGATAATCAGCCCCAGCATTTT. As protein: CASSETGDNQPQHF.

CDR3 region: CASSITAGQSYEQYF. As DNA, the CDR3 is TGTGCCAGTAGTATTACAGCGGGACAAAGCTACGAGCAGTACTTC. The chain carries TRBV19 and TRBJ2-7; possibly TRBD2 for D (7 bases). The CDR3 totals 15 residues. Trimming took off 3 bases at V and 3 bases at J, with 15 bases between the two ends. Germline lookup yields CDR1 LNHDA and CDR2 SQIVND (reference sequence).

This clone was seen just once. V and J are TRBV10-2 and TRBJ2-7; TRBD2 aligns across 8 bases. The germline gives CDR1 WSHSY, CDR2 SAAADI. The junction had 18 bases not matched to a gene; V was cut back by 10 bases and J by 7 bases. The CDR3 totals 15 residues. CDR3 coding DNA: TGCGCCACCTTACCCCTTGCCGGGAGGGCAGGAGAGCAGTACTTC. Protein: CATLPLAGRAGEQYF.

The rearrangement uses TRBV12-5 and TRBJ1-5; D is perhaps TRBD1 (5 bases). The germline gives CDR1 LGHNT, CDR2 FRNRAP. The V end was cut by 2 bases, the J end by 7 bases, with 15 bases between. CDR3 length: 15 amino acids. CDR3: CASGLPPMEGQPQHF. DNA for the CDR3: TGTGCTAGTGGTTTGCCCCCGATGGAGGGGCAGCCCCAGCATTTT.

This clone was observed a handful of times. This sequence joins TRBV2 and TRBJ2-3; TRBD2 matches 12 bases. The ends lost 6 bases at V and 2 bases at J; junction bases unmatched: 6. Germline assignment: CDR1 SNHLY and CDR2 FYNNEI. This CDR3 is built from 16 residues. The CDR3 here is CASRDLAGGYTDTQYF. The DNA of the CDR3 is TGTGCCAGCAGAGACCTAGCGGGGGGGTACACAGATACGCAGTATTTT. Filled out from reference TRBV2 and TRBJ2-3, the complete variable domain reads EPEVTQTPSHQVTQMGQEVILRCVPISNHLYFYWYRQILGQKVEFLVSFYNNEISEKSEIFDDQFSVERPDGSNFTLKIRSTKLEDSAMYFCASRDLAGGYTDTQYFGPGTRLTVL.

The rearrangement uses TRBV28 and TRBJ2-3; D uncertain. Per germline, CDR1 MDHEN and CDR2 SYDVKM. The V gene lost 2 bases and the J gene lost 0 bases, with 12 bases spanning the gap. This CDR3 comprises 16 residues. CDR3 DNA sequence: TGTGCCAGCAGTTTAGTAGTGCGGTCTAGCACAGATACGCAGTATTTT. Protein: CASSLVVRSSTDTQYF.

The V and J genes are TRBV2 and TRBJ2-7; D remains ambiguous. This CDR3 has 14 amino acids. Trimming removed 3 bases at V and 3 bases at J, with 12 bases between. Germline V lookup: CDR1 SNHLY, CDR2 FYNNEI. Here the CDR3 reads CASSDGGAVYEQYF. DNA for the CDR3: TGTGCCAGCAGTGACGGCGGAGCAGTCTACGAGCAGTACTTC.

The gene calls are TRBV7-2 and TRBJ2-2; D remains unclear. The CDR3 consists of 13 residues. Germline CDR1 is SGHTA and CDR2 is FQGNSA. Trimming pared 2 bases from V and 5 bases from J, leaving 6 bases between. CDR3 amino acids: CASSLKRTGELFF. The CDR3 DNA follows: TGTGCCAGCAGCTTAAAGAGGACCGGGGAGCTGTTTTTT.

The rearrangement links TRBV18 to TRBJ2-3; D is uncertain. Trimming pared 2 bases from V and 6 bases from J, leaving 3 bases between. Per the germline V gene, CDR1 is KGHSH and CDR2 is LQKENI. CDR3 length equals 11 residues. The CDR3 bases are TGTGCCAGCTCACCAGGCGATACGCAGTATTTT. This sequence encodes CASSPGDTQYF.

The chain carries TRBV4-3 and TRBJ1-6; the D gene is possibly TRBD1 (5 bases). Germline assignment: CDR1 LGHNA and CDR2 YSLEER. This CDR3 contains 17 residues. V gave up 0 bases and J gave up 0 bases, with 9 bases separating them. The CDR3 nucleotides read TGCGCCAGCAGCCAAGACAGGGTGAGCTCCTATAATTCACCCCTCCACTTT. This sequence encodes CASSQDRVSSYNSPLHF.

This clone was seen more than once but under ten times. The chain carries TRBV6-2 or TRBV6-3 and TRBJ1-5; the match to TRBD1 covers 8 bases. Germline V CDR1 and CDR2: MNHEY, SVGEGT. The CDR3 sequence is 19 residues long. V was pared by 6 bases and J by 2 bases, with 18 bases of the junction left unmatched. The CDR3 protein is CASSHSWTGTGGGNQPQHF. The DNA for the CDR3 is TGTGCCAGCAGCCATTCCTGGACAGGGACAGGCGGGGGCAATCAGCCCCAGCATTTT.

The J gene is TRBJ1-4, the V gene TRBV2; 7 positions match TRBD1. CDR1 is SNHLY and CDR2 is FYNNEI in the germline V gene. This CDR3 comprises 15 residues. V was clipped by 5 bases and J by 3 bases; unmatched bases: 6. The CDR3 DNA is TGTGCCAGCAGTCCTCGGACAGGTTCTAATGAAAAACTGTTTTTT. Protein: CASSPRTGSNEKLFF.

J is TRBJ2-1 and V is TRBV4-1; 13 bases are shared with TRBD2. Trimming cost V 6 bases and J 6 bases; bases outside gene matches: 5. From germline, CDR1 is MGHRA and CDR2 YSYEKL. The CDR3 is 15 amino acids. The CDR3 protein is CASRLLAGGPNEQFF. The CDR3 region has the DNA TGCGCCAGCAGACTACTAGCGGGGGGGCCCAATGAGCAGTTCTTC.

This chain links TRBV18 with TRBJ2-1, with D possibly being TRBD1 (7 bases). Per the germline V gene, CDR1 is KGHSH and CDR2 is LQKENI. Trimming removed 2 bases from V and 3 bases from J, with 14 bases in between. The CDR3 totals 16 residues. The DNA for the CDR3 is TGTGCCAGCTCACCAATGGAGGGGGCGGGCTACAATGAGCAGTTCTTC. This encodes CASSPMEGAGYNEQFF.

V gene TRBV9 combines with J gene TRBJ1-1; a weak D match, TRBD1 (5 bases). V was shortened by 4 bases and J by 4 bases, with 11 bases between the two germline ends. Per germline, CDR1 SGDLS and CDR2 YYNGEE. This CDR3 has 13 residues. Here the CDR3 reads CASSWAGGTEAFF. In nucleotides, the CDR3 is TGTGCCAGCAGCTGGGCGGGGGGCACTGAAGCTTTCTTT.